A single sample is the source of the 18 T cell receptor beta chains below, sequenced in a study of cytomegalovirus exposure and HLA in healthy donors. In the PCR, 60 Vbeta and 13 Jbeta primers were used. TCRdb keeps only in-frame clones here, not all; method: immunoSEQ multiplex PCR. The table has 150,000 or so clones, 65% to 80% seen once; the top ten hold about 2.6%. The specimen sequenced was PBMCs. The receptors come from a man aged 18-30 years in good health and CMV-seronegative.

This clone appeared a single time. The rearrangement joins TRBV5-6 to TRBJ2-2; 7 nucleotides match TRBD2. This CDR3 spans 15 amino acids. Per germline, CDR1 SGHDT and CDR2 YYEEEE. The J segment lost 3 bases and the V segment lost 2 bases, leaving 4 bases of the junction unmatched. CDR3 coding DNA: TGTGCCAGCAGCTTATTGCGGGGGTACACCGGGGAGCTGTTTTTT. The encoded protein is CASSLLRGYTGELFF.

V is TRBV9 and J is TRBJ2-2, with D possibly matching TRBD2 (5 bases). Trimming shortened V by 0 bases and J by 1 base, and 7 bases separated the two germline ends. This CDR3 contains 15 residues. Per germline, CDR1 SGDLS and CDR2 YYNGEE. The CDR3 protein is CASSVGGVNTGELFF. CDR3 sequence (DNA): TGTGCCAGCAGCGTAGGGGGAGTGAACACCGGGGAGCTGTTTTTT.

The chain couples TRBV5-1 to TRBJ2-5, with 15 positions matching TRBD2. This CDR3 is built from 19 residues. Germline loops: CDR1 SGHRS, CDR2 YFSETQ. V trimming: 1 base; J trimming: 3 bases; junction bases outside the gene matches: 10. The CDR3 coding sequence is TGCGCCAGCAGCTTGTCCCGGACTAGCGGGGGGGCAGAGAAAGAGACCCAGTACTTC. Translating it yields CASSLSRTSGGAEKETQYF.

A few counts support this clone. The CDR3 DNA sequence: TGTGCCAGCAGCGACAAATACACTGAAGCTTTCTTT. The encoded protein is CASSDKYTEAFF. The V and J genes are TRBV7-2 and TRBJ1-1, with D uncertain. Germline V lookup: CDR1 SGHTA, CDR2 FQGNSA. The germline V and J ends were trimmed by 5 bases and 3 bases, with 7 bases remaining between them. The CDR3 consists of 12 residues.

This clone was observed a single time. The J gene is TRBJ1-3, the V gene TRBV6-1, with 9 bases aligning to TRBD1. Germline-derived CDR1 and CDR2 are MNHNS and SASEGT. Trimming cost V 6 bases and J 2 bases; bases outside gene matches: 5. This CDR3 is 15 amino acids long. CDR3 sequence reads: CASRKGQGAGNTIYF. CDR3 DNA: TGTGCCAGCAGGAAGGGACAGGGAGCTGGAAACACCATATATTTT.

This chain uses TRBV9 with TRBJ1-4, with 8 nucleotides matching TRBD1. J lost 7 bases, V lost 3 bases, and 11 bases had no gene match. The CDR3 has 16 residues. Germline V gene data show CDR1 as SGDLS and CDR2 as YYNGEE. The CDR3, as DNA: TGTGCCAGCAGCGCTCATTCCGGGACAGGAGGTGAAAAACTGTTTTTT. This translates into CASSAHSGTGGEKLFF.

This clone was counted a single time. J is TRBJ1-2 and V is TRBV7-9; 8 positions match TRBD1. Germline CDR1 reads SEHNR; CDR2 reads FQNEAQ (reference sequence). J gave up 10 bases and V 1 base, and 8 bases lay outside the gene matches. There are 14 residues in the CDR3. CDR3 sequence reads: CASSLEGRGLDYTF. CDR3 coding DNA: TGTGCCAGCAGCTTAGAGGGCAGGGGGCTGGACTACACCTTC.

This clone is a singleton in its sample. The CDR3 reads CASSLQGLDEKLFF. In DNA form, the CDR3 reads TGTGCCAGCAGTTTACAGGGATTGGATGAAAAACTGTTTTTT. This chain connects TRBV28 to TRBJ1-4; D is possibly TRBD1 (5 bases). The CDR3 length is 14 residues. The germline gives CDR1 MDHEN, CDR2 SYDVKM. Between the trimmed V and J ends, which lost 2 bases and 6 bases, there was a span of 10 bases. The whole variable domain, remainder taken from reference TRBV28 and TRBJ1-4, is DVKVTQSSRYLVKRTGEKVFLECVQDMDHENMFWYRQDPGLGLRLIYFSYDVKMKEKGDIPEGYSVSREKKERFSLILESASTNQTSMYLCASSLQGLDEKLFFGSGTQLSVL.

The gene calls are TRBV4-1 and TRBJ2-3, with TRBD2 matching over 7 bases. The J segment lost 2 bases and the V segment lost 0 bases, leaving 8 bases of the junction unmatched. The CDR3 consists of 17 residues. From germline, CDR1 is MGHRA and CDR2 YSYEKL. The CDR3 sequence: CASSQDGASGATDTQYF. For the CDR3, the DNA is TGCGCCAGCAGCCAAGATGGTGCTAGCGGCGCCACAGATACGCAGTATTTT.

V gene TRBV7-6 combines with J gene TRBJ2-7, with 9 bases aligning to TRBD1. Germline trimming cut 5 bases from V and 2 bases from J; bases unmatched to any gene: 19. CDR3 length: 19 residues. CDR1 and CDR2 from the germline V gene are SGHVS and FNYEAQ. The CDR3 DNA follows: TGTGCCAGCAGCCAACGACCCCCCGGCGGGACAGGGCTTACCTACGAGCAGTACTTC. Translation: CASSQRPPGGTGLTYEQYF.

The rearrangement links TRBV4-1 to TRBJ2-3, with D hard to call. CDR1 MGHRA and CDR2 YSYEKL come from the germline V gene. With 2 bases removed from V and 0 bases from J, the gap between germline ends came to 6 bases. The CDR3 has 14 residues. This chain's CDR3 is CASSQLGSTDTQYF. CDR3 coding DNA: TGCGCCAGCAGCCAACTCGGGAGCACAGATACGCAGTATTTT.

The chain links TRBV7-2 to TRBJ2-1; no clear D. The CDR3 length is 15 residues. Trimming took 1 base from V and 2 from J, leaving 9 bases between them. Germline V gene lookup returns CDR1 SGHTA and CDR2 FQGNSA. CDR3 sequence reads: CASSLGLQAYNEQFF. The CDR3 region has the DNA TGTGCCAGCAGCTTAGGTCTCCAGGCCTACAATGAGCAGTTCTTC.

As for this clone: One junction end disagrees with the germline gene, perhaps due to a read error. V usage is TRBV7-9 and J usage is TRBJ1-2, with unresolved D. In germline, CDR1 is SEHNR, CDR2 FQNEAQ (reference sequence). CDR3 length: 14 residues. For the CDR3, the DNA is TGTTCCAGCAGCCCACCTGGTTTAAGCGGTGGCTACACCTTC. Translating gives CSSSPPGLSGGYTF.

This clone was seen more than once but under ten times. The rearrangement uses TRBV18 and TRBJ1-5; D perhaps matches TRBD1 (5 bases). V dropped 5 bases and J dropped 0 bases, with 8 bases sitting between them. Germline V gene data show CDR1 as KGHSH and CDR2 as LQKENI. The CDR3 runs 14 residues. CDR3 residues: CASSSTASNQPQHF. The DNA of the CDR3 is TGTGCCAGCTCATCGACAGCTAGCAATCAGCCCCAGCATTTT.

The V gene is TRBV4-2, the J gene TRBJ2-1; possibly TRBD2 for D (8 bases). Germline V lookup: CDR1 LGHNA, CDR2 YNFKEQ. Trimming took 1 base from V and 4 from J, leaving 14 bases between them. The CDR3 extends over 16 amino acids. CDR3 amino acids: CASSQVAGGQYNEQFF. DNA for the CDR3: TGTGCCAGCAGCCAAGTCGCGGGGGGACAGTACAATGAGCAGTTCTTC.

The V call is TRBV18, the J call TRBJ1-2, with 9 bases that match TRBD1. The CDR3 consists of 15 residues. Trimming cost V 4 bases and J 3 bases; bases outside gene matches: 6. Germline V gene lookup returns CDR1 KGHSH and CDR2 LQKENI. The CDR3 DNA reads TGTGCCAGCTCACTTCACAGGGGGCGTCACTATGGCTACACCTTC. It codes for CASSLHRGRHYGYTF.

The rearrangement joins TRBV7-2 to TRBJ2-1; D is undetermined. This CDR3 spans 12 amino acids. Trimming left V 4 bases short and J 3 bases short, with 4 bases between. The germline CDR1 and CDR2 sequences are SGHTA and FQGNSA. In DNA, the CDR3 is TGTGCCAGCAGCTCCCTCTACAATGAGCAGTTCTTC. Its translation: CASSSLYNEQFF.

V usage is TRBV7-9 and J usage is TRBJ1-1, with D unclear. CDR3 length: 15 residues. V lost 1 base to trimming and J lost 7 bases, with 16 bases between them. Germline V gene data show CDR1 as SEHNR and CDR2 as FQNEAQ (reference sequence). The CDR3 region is CASSLGRDGEFEAFF. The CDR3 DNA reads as TGTGCCAGCAGCTTAGGAAGAGATGGGGAGTTTGAAGCTTTCTTT.